Below are 5 T cell receptor beta chains sequenced from a single sample in a study of long-term antiretroviral therapy in people with HIV. The run of the v3.0 immunoSEQ assay was at survey level. TCRdb keeps only in-frame clones here, not all; method: immunoSEQ multiplex PCR. The sample carries around 38,000 clones, 94% recorded once. This material consisted of unsorted PBMCs, taken about 9.1 years after starting antiretroviral therapy. These receptor sequences come from a man under 40 with HIV.

The chain employs TRBV27 and TRBJ1-2, with D unclear. Deletions cut 3 bases from V and 4 bases from J, with 12 bases between. The CDR3 loop spans 14 amino acids. In germline, CDR1 is MNHEY, CDR2 SMNVEV (reference sequence). DNA for the CDR3: TGTGCCAGCAGTTTCTCGGACGGGTCCTATGGCTACACCTTC. It encodes CASSFSDGSYGYTF.

The genes are TRBV6-4 and TRBJ2-1, with 10 bases matching TRBD2. CDR3 length equals 13 residues. Trimming took 5 bases from V and 6 from J; bases not matched to a gene: 1. CDR1 and CDR2 from the germline V gene are MRHNA and SNTAGT. DNA for the CDR3: TGTGCCAGCAGTAGCGGGGGGGCCAATGAGCAGTTCTTC. Amino acid sequence: CASSSGGANEQFF.

J is TRBJ1-6 and V is TRBV10-3; D not certain. CDR1 and CDR2 (germline): ENHRY, SYGVKD. The CDR3 spans 13 residues. Between the trimmed V and J ends, which lost 2 bases and 9 bases, there was a span of 8 bases. The CDR3 DNA sequence: TGTGCCATCAGTGAGCCGAACTTTTCACCCCTCCACTTT. This codes for CAISEPNFSPLHF.

This clone appeared a single time. V usage is TRBV2 and J usage is TRBJ1-1; D ambiguous. The V gene lost 7 bases and the J gene lost 3 bases, with 12 bases spanning the gap. This CDR3 region has 13 residues. CDR1 is SNHLY, CDR2 FYNNEI, per germline. This CDR3 reads CASTLGLDTEAFF. CDR3 DNA: TGTGCCAGCACCTTGGGTCTGGACACTGAAGCTTTCTTT.

The chain has TRBV7-3 and TRBJ1-1; 8 bases match TRBD1. Germline V gene lookup returns CDR1 SGHTA and CDR2 FQGTGA. The CDR3 contains 12 residues. V was clipped by 5 bases and J by 8 bases; unmatched bases: 4. The DNA of the CDR3 is TGTGCCAGCAGCCCACGACAGGGGGAAGCTTTCTTT. It yields the protein CASSPRQGEAFF. Filled out from reference TRBV7-3 and TRBJ1-1, the complete variable domain reads GAGVSQTPSNKVTEKGKYVELRCDPISGHTALYWYRQSLGQGPEFLIYFQGTGAADDSGLPNDRFFAVRPEGSVSTLKIQRTERGDSAVYLCASSPRQGEAFFGQGTRLTVV.